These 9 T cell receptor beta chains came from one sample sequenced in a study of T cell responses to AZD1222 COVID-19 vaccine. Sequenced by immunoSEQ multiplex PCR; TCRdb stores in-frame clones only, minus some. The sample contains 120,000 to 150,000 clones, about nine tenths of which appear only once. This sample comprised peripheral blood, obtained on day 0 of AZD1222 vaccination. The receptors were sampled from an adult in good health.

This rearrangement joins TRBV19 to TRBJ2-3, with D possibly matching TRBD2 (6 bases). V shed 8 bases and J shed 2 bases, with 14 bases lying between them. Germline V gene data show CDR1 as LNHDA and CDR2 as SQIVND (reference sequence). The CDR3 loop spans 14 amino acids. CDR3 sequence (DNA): TGTGCCAGTCGCCTGGGAGGCAACACAGATACGCAGTATTTT. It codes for CASRLGGNTDTQYF.

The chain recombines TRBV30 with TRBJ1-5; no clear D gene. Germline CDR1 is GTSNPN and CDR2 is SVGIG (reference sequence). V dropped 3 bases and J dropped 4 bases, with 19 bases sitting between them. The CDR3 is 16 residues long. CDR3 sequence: CAWSTSGVIANQPQHF. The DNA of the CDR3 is TGTGCCTGGAGCACCTCGGGAGTAATAGCAAATCAGCCCCAGCATTTT.

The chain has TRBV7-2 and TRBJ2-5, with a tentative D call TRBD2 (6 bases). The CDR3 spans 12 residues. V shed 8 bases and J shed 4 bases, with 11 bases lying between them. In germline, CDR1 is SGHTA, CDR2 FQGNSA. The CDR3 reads CASGGAIETQYF. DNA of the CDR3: TGTGCCAGCGGCGGGGCTATAGAGACCCAGTACTTC.

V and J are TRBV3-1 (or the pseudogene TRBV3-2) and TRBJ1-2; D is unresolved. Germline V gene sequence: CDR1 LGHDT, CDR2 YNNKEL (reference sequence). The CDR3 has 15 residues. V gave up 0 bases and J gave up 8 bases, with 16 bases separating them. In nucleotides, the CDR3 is TGTGCCAGCAGCCAAGATACAAAGGGTAGAGGGGGCTACACCTTC. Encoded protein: CASSQDTKGRGGYTF.

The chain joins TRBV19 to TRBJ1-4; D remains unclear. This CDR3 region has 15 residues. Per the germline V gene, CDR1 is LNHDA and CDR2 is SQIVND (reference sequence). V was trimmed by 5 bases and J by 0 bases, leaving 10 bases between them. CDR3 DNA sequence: TGTGCCAGTAGTTTAAGTGGAGCAACTAATGAAAAACTGTTTTTT. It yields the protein CASSLSGATNEKLFF.

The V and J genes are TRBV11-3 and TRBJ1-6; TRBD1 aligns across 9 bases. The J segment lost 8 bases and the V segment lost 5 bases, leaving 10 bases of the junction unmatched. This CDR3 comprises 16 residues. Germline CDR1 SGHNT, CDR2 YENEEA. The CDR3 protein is CASSAPQGAGYSPLHF. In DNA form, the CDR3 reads TGTGCCAGCAGCGCTCCACAGGGGGCAGGTTATTCACCCCTCCACTTT.

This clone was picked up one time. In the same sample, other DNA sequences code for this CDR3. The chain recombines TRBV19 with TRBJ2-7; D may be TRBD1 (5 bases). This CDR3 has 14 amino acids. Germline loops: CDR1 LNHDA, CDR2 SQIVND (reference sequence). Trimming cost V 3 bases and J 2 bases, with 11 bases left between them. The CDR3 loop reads CASSMGRAPYEQYF. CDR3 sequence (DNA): TGTGCCAGTAGTATGGGCAGGGCACCCTACGAGCAGTACTTC.

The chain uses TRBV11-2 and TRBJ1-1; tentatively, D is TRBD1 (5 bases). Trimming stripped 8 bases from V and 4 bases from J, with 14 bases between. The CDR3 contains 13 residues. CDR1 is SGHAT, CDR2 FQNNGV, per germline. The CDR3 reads CASGQGLGTEAFF. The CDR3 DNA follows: TGTGCCAGCGGGCAGGGATTGGGCACTGAAGCTTTCTTT.

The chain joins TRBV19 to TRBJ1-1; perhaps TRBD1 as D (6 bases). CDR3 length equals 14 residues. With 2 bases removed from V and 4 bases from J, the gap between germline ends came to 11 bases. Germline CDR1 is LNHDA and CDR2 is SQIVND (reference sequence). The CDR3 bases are TGTGCCAGTAGTATACGGGGGGCGGCCACTGAAGCTTTCTTT. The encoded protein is CASSIRGAATEAFF.